The rows below give T cell receptor beta chains drawn from one sample of a study of shared clonotypes between healthy human individuals. Data came from immunoSEQ multiplex PCR; TCRdb stores just in-frame clones and leaves some out. The sample lists 500,000 to 650,000 clones, roughly 79% occurring once. Sequences were obtained from PBMCs. The source is a woman aged 40-49 years in good health. Some clones in this sample may be carry-over from other donors' samples. Each CDR3 is given with its conserved first and last residue. Each record gives: clone size, J gene, V gene, D gene, CDR3 protein, CDR3 DNA. The D gene is left open where the match is weak. Expanded clones get a size class; other rows say once, few or many, or leave the size out.

clone_size: .
j_call: TRBJ2-1
v_call: TRBV7-2
d_call: .
cdr3_aa: CASSLVTPYNEQFF
cdr3_nt: TGTGCCAGCAGCTTAGTTACCCCCTACAATGAGCAGTTCTTC

clone_size: .
j_call: TRBJ2-1
v_call: TRBV19
d_call: TRBD2
cdr3_aa: CASSISRTSGSGYEQFF
cdr3_nt: TGTGCCAGTAGTATATCCAGGACTAGCGGGAGTGGGTATGAGCAGTTCTTC

clone_size: few
j_call: TRBJ2-1
v_call: TRBV18
d_call: TRBD2
cdr3_aa: CASSPQPSGLAGKRNEQFF
cdr3_nt: TGTGCCAGCTCACCACAGCCTTCCGGACTAGCGGGAAAAAGGAATGAGCAGTTCTTC

clone_size: .
j_call: TRBJ2-3
v_call: TRBV2
d_call: .
cdr3_aa: CASSANELEDTQYF
cdr3_nt: TGTGCCAGCAGTGCGAACGAGCTGGAGGATACGCAGTATTTT

clone_size: .
j_call: TRBJ2-1
v_call: TRBV29-1
d_call: TRBD2
cdr3_aa: CSVERSLAGSYNEQFF
cdr3_nt: TGCAGCGTTGAAAGGTCCTTAGCGGGTAGTTACAATGAGCAGTTCTTC

clone_size: .
j_call: TRBJ1-5
v_call: TRBV28
d_call: .
cdr3_aa: CASRRPWGRDSNQPQHF
cdr3_nt: TGTGCCAGCAGGAGACCTTGGGGACGGGATAGCAATCAGCCCCAGCATTTT

clone_size: medium-sized
j_call: TRBJ1-5
v_call: TRBV19
d_call: TRBD1
cdr3_aa: CASSIPGTGFQPQHF
cdr3_nt: TGTGCCAGTAGTATCCCCGGGACAGGGTTCCAGCCCCAGCATTTT

clone_size: .
j_call: TRBJ1-5
v_call: TRBV19
d_call: TRBD1
cdr3_aa: CASRTTGGNQPQHF
cdr3_nt: TGTGCCAGTAGGACGACAGGGGGCAATCAGCCCCAGCATTTT

clone_size: .
j_call: TRBJ1-1
v_call: TRBV18
d_call: TRBD1
cdr3_aa: CASSPPGQLNTEAFF
cdr3_nt: TGTGCCAGCTCACCACCGGGACAGTTGAACACTGAAGCTTTCTTT

clone_size: .
j_call: TRBJ1-5
v_call: TRBV15
d_call: .
cdr3_aa: CATRQENQPQHF
cdr3_nt: TGTGCCACCCGACAGGAAAATCAGCCCCAGCACTTT

clone_size: .
j_call: TRBJ2-6
v_call: TRBV7-8
d_call: .
cdr3_aa: CASSLQGNIGANVLTF
cdr3_nt: TGTGCCAGCAGCCTACAGGGAAATATTGGGGCCAACGTCCTGACTTTC

clone_size: few
j_call: TRBJ2-5
v_call: TRBV30
d_call: .
cdr3_aa: CAWSLGGQFQETQYF
cdr3_nt: TGTGCCTGGAGTTTGGGGGGGCAGTTCCAAGAGACCCAGTACTTC

clone_size: once
j_call: TRBJ2-7
v_call: TRBV14
d_call: .
cdr3_aa: CASSQVPGRGEQYF
cdr3_nt: TGTGCCAGCAGCCAAGTGCCAGGGCGCGGGGAGCAGTACTTC